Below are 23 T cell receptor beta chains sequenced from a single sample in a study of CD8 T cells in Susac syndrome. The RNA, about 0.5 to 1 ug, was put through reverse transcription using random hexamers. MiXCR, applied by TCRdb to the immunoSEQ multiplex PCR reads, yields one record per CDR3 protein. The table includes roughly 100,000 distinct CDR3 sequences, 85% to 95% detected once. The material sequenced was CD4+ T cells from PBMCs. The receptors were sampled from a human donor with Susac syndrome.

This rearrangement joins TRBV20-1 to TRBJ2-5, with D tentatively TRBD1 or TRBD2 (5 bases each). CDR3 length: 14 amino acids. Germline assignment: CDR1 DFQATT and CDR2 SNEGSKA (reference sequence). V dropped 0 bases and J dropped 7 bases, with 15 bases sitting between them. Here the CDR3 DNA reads TGCAGTGCTAGAGATCCTGGGGGTATCGGGACCCAGTACTTC. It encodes CSARDPGGIGTQYF.

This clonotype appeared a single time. For the CDR3, the DNA is TGTGCCAGCAGCTCGGGGCCAAATTCACCCCTCCACTTT. It codes for CASSSGPNSPLHF. V gene TRBV11-2 combines with J gene TRBJ1-6; D may be TRBD1 (5 bases). The germline gives CDR1 SGHAT, CDR2 FQNNGV. V was pared by 4 bases and J by 7 bases, with 8 bases between. The CDR3 totals 13 residues.

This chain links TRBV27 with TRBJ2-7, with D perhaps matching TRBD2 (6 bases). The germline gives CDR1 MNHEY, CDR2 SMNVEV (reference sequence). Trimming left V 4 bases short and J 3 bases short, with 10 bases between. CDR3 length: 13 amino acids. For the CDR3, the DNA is TGTGCCAGCAGTTGGGGGACTGACTACGAGCAGTACTTC. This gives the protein CASSWGTDYEQYF.

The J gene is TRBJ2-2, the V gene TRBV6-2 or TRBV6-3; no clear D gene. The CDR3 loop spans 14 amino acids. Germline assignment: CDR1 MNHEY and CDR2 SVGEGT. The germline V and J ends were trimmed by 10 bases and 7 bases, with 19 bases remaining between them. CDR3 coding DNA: TGTGCCACACAAATCACGAAGGCTGGCGGGGAGCTGTTTTTT. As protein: CATQITKAGGELFF.

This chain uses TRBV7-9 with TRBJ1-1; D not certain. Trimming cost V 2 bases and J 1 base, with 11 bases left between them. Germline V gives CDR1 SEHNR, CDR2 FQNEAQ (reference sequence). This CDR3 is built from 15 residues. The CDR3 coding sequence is TGTGCCAGCAGCTTATTACCAGGCGGGAACACTGAAGCTTTCTTT. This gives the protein CASSLLPGGNTEAFF.

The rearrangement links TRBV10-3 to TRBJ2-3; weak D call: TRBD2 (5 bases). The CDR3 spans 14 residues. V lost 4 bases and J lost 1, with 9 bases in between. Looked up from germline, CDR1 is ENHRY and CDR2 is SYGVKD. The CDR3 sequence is CAISVSLGTDTQYF. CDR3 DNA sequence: TGTGCCATCAGTGTGTCACTAGGCACAGATACGCAGTATTTT.

The CDR3 loop is CASSLEPGTSLRRQQYF. The CDR3 bases are TGCGCCAGCAGCTTGGAGCCCGGGACTAGCCTCCGTCGGCAGCAGTACTTC. The V call is TRBV5-1, the J call TRBJ2-7; 9 bases are shared with TRBD2. V lost 0 bases, J lost 8 bases, and 15 bases stayed unmatched. There are 17 residues in the CDR3. In germline, CDR1 is SGHRS, CDR2 YFSETQ.

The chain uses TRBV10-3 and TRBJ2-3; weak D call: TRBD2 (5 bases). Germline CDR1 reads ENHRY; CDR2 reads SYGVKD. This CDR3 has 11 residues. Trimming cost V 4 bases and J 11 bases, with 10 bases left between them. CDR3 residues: CAISVGGGQYF. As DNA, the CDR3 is TGTGCCATCAGTGTAGGAGGAGGGCAGTATTTT.

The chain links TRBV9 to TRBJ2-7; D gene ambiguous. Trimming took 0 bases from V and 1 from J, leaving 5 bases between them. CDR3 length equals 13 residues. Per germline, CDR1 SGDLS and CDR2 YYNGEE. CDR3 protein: CASSVGVSYEQYF. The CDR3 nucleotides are TGTGCCAGCAGCGTAGGGGTTTCCTACGAGCAGTACTTC.

CDR3 nucleotides: TGTGCCAGCAGCTTAGACATAGAAGAGACCCAGTACTTC. Translation gives CASSLDIEETQYF. This sequence joins TRBV11-2 and TRBJ2-5; D is ambiguous. Germline assignment: CDR1 SGHAT and CDR2 FQNNGV. V was pared by 0 bases and J by 3 bases, with 5 bases between. The length of the CDR3 is 13 residues.

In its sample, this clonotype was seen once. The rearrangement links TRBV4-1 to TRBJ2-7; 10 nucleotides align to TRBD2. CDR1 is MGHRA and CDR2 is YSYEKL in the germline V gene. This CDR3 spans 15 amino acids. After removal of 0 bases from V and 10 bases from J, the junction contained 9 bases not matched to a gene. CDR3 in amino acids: CASSQEGSAGGGQYF. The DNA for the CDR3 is TGCGCCAGCAGCCAAGAAGGGTCAGCGGGGGGGGGACAGTACTTC.

The CDR3 DNA sequence: TGTGCCACCAGTGATTTGGACAGCGAGCAGTTCTTC. Translating gives CATSDLDSEQFF. The chain joins TRBV24-1 to TRBJ2-1; TRBD1 is a possible D gene (5 bases). The germline V and J ends were trimmed by 0 bases and 10 bases, with 6 bases remaining between them. The CDR3 spans 12 residues. Germline CDR1 is KGHDR and CDR2 is SFDVKD.

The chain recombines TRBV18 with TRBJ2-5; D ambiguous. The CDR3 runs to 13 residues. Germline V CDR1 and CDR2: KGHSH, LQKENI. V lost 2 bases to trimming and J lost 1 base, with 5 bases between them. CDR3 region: CASSPNAQETQYF. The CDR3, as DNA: TGTGCCAGCTCACCAAACGCCCAAGAGACCCAGTACTTC.

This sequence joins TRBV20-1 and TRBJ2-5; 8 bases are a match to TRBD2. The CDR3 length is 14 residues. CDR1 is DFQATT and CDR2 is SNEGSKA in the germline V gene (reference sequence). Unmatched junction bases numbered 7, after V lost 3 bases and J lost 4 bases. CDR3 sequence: CSARGGGPSETQYF. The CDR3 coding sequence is TGCAGTGCTAGGGGCGGGGGGCCCTCAGAGACCCAGTACTTC.

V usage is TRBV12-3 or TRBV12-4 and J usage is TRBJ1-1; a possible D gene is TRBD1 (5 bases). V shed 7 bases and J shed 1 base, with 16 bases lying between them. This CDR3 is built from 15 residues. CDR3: CASTTFRVKNTEAFF. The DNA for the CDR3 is TGTGCCAGCACGACATTCAGGGTAAAGAACACTGAAGCTTTCTTT.

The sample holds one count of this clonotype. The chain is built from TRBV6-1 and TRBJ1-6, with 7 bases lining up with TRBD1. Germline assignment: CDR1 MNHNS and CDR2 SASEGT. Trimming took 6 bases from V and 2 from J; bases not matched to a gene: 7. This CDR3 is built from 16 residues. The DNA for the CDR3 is TGTGCCAGCAGCCGACAGGGACCGGCCTATAATTCACCCCTCCACTTT. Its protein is CASSRQGPAYNSPLHF.

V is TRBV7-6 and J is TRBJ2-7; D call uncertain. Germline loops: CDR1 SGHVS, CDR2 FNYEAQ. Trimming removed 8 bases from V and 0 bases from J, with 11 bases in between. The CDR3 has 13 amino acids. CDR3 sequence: CASQLRSSYEQYF. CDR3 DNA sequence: TGTGCCAGCCAGCTTAGGAGCTCCTACGAGCAGTACTTC.

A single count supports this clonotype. The CDR3 here is CATSVRTEGYTF. Here the CDR3 DNA reads TGTGCCACCAGTGTTCGTACAGAGGGCTACACCTTC. This chain links TRBV24-1 with TRBJ1-2, with D hard to call. CDR1 is KGHDR and CDR2 is SFDVKD in the germline V gene. Trimming left V 5 bases short and J 8 bases short, with 11 bases between. The CDR3 extends over 12 amino acids.

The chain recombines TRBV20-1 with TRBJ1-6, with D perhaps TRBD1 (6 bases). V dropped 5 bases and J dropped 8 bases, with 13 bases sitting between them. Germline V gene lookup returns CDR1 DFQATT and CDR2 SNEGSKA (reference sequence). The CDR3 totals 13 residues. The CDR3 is CSAHRELDSPLHF. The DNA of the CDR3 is TGCAGTGCTCACAGGGAGTTGGATTCACCCCTCCACTTT.

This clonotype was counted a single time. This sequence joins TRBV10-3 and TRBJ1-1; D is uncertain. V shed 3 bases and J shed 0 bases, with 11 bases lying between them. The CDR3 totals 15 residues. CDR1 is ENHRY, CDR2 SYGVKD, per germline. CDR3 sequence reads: CAISEGRPLNTEAFF. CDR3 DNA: TGTGCCATCAGTGAAGGCAGGCCCTTGAACACTGAAGCTTTCTTT.

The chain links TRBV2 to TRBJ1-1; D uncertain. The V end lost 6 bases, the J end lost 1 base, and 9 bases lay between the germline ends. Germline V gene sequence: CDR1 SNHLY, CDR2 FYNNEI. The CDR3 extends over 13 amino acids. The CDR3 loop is CASSSERNTEAFF. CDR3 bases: TGTGCCAGCAGCTCCGAGCGGAACACTGAAGCTTTCTTT.

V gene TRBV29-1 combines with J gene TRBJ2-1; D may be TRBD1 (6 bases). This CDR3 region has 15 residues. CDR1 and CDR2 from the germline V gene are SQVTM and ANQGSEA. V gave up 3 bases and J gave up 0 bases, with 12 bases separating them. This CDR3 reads CSVDPGETSYNEQFF. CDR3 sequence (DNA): TGCAGCGTTGATCCAGGGGAGACCTCCTACAATGAGCAGTTCTTC.

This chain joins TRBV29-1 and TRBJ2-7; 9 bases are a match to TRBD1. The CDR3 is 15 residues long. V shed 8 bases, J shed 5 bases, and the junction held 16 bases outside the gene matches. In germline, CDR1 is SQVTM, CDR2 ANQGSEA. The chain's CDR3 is CSPRTGEVDVHEQYF. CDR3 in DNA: TGCAGCCCCCGGACAGGGGAGGTTGACGTCCACGAGCAGTACTTC.